The next 24 T cell receptor beta chains were all read from a single sample in a study of blood T cells in healthy people across ages. It was with a sample-barcoded 5' primer and a J-beta primer mix that a second PCR of roughly 6 to 11 cycles was run. TCRdb reprocessed the 5' RACE reads with MiXCR, giving one entry per CDR3 protein. Among some 1.1 million distinct CDR3 sequences listed, 30% to 40% were seen once. Sequenced sample: blood. Receptors originate from a young man in good health.

This clonotype was counted only a few times. This chain links TRBV3-1 with TRBJ1-2, with D maybe TRBD1 (5 bases). Trimming took off 7 bases at V and 5 bases at J, with 11 bases between the two ends. The CDR3 has 12 amino acids. Germline values: CDR1 LGHDT, CDR2 YNNKEL (reference sequence). The chain's CDR3 is CASTDSGYGYTF. Written as DNA, the CDR3 is TGTGCCAGCACCGACAGTGGGTATGGCTACACCTTC.

This sequence joins TRBV5-1 and TRBJ2-6; no definite D call. The V end was cut by 0 bases, the J end by 0 bases, with 10 bases between. Per germline, CDR1 SGHRS and CDR2 YFSETQ. The CDR3 extends over 17 amino acids. The DNA for the CDR3 is TGCGCCAGCAGCTTGGAACCAGCAAGCTCTGGGGCCAACGTCCTGACTTTC. Amino acid sequence: CASSLEPASSGANVLTF.

A few counts support this clonotype. Germline and junction disagree at one end, which may indicate a read error. The chain carries TRBV20-1 and TRBJ2-3; D is undetermined. Germline loops: CDR1 DFQATT, CDR2 SNEGSKA (reference sequence). This CDR3 contains 15 residues. In DNA, the CDR3 is TGCAGTGCTCGAGAGGTTTTGGCGGTCACAGATACGCAGTATTTT. Residues: CSAREVLAVTDTQYF.

The chain joins TRBV6-2 or TRBV6-3 to TRBJ1-5; 7 nucleotides match TRBD1. The V gene end was trimmed by 11 bases and the J gene end by 0 bases; junction bases not matched to a gene: 7. CDR1 MNHEY and CDR2 SVGEGT come from the germline V gene. This CDR3 region has 14 residues. This CDR3 is CAVRQGFSNQPQHF. DNA for the CDR3: TGTGCCGTTCGACAGGGCTTTAGCAATCAGCCCCAGCATTTT.

CDR3 amino acids: CASSPGPVDNEQFF. The CDR3 nucleotides read TGTGCCAGCAGCCCTGGGCCAGTAGACAATGAGCAGTTCTTC. The rearrangement joins TRBV6-4 to TRBJ2-1; no definite D call. Germline assignment: CDR1 MRHNA and CDR2 SNTAGT. This CDR3 has 14 amino acids. The ends were cut back, 6 bases at V and 5 bases at J, with 14 bases in the middle.

The V call is TRBV4-3, the J call TRBJ2-1, with 16 bases aligning to TRBD2. The end of the DNA fits TRBJ2-7 better, so the J call may be wrong. Germline CDR1 reads LGHNA; CDR2 reads YSLEER. This CDR3 contains 19 residues. The CDR3 sequence is CASSQFGTSGGVAYNEQYF. The CDR3 region has the DNA TGCGCCAGCAGCCAATTCGGGACTAGCGGGGGGGTCGCCTACAATGAGCAGTACTTC.

V gene TRBV6-5 combines with J gene TRBJ1-2; 7 positions agree with TRBD1. The CDR3 contains 12 residues. Germline CDR1 reads MNHEY; CDR2 reads SVGAGI. V trimming: 5 bases; J trimming: 8 bases; junction bases outside the gene matches: 5. The CDR3 spells CASSTGEKGYTF. CDR3 sequence (DNA): TGTGCCAGCAGTACAGGGGAGAAAGGCTACACCTTC.

Only a few counts were recorded for this clonotype. This chain uses TRBV7-8 with TRBJ2-7; TRBD1 matches 8 bases. The CDR3 length is 16 residues. J was trimmed by 2 bases and V by 5 bases; bases with no gene match: 11. CDR1 and CDR2 (germline): SGHVS, FQNEAQ. This CDR3 reads CASSPGRTGLPYEQYF. The CDR3 nucleotides are TGTGCCAGCAGCCCTGGACGGACAGGGTTACCCTACGAGCAGTACTTC.

The J gene is TRBJ1-5, the V gene TRBV6-5; D is perhaps TRBD1 (5 bases). This CDR3 contains 18 residues. Trimming removed 2 bases from V and 3 bases from J, with 20 bases in between. From germline, CDR1 is MNHEY and CDR2 SVGAGI. CDR3 DNA: TGTGCCAGCAGTTACAAGTTCGACAGCGCTACGAACAATCAGCCCCAGCATTTT. It translates to CASSYKFDSATNNQPQHF.

The chain combines TRBV29-1 with TRBJ1-3; D may be TRBD1 (5 bases). The germline V and J ends were trimmed by 4 bases and 7 bases, with 14 bases remaining between them. The CDR3 length is 13 residues. Germline CDR1 SQVTM, CDR2 ANQGSEA. The CDR3 region is CSVAAGLVNTIYF. CDR3 bases: TGCAGCGTTGCGGCAGGGTTGGTGAACACCATATATTTT. The full variable domain, its missing parts supplied by reference TRBV29-1 and TRBJ1-3, is SAVISQKPSRDICQRGTSLTIQCQVDSQVTMMFWYRQQPGQSLTLIATANQGSEATYESGFVIDKFPISRPNLTFSTLTVSNMSPEDSSIYLCSVAAGLVNTIYFGEGSWLTVV.

The gene calls are TRBV9 and TRBJ1-2; D not certain. The CDR3 sequence is 12 residues long. V shed 3 bases and J shed 8 bases, with 11 bases lying between them. Germline-derived CDR1 and CDR2 are SGDLS and YYNGEE. The CDR3 sequence is CASSDRTEGYTF. CDR3 DNA: TGTGCCAGCAGCGATCGGACGGAGGGCTACACCTTC.

Only a few counts were recorded for this clonotype. The chain joins TRBV7-2 to TRBJ1-2; 9 nucleotides match TRBD1. The CDR3 has 15 residues. V lost 2 bases, J lost 4 bases, and 5 bases stayed unmatched. Germline V gene sequence: CDR1 SGHTA, CDR2 FQGNSA. This CDR3 is CASSLSTGGLYGYTF. In nucleotides, the CDR3 is TGTGCCAGCAGCTTATCCACAGGGGGCCTCTATGGCTACACCTTC.

This clonotype was seen more than once but under ten times. The V call is TRBV6-2 or TRBV6-3, the J call TRBJ2-1; a weak D match, TRBD2 (6 bases). CDR1 and CDR2 from the germline V gene are MNHEY and SVGEGT. There are 16 residues in the CDR3. V lost 7 bases to trimming and J lost 4 bases, with 20 bases between them. The CDR3 coding sequence is TGTGCCAGCACAACTGGGACGGGGGACGTTTACAATGAGCAGTTCTTC. Its protein product is CASTTGTGDVYNEQFF.

This sequence joins TRBV4-1 and TRBJ2-7; possibly TRBD1 for D (7 bases). V was shortened by 3 bases and J by 6 bases, with 15 bases between the two germline ends. The CDR3 sequence is 14 residues long. Germline V gene data show CDR1 as MGHRA and CDR2 as YSYEKL. The CDR3 nucleotides are TGCGCCAGCAGCCAGGACTACAGGGGTTCCGAGCAGTACTTC. Translated: CASSQDYRGSEQYF.

V and J are TRBV2 and TRBJ1-1; D is ambiguous. Trimming took 3 bases from V and 1 from J, leaving 6 bases between them. CDR3 length equals 13 residues. Germline assignment: CDR1 SNHLY and CDR2 FYNNEI. CDR3 sequence (DNA): TGTGCCAGCAGTGATAGAAAGAACACTGAAGCTTTCTTT. As protein: CASSDRKNTEAFF. Together with reference TRBV2 and TRBJ1-1, the CDR3 gives the full variable domain: EPEVTQTPSHQVTQMGQEVILRCVPISNHLYFYWYRQILGQKVEFLVSFYNNEISEKSEIFDDQFSVERPDGSNFTLKIRSTKLEDSAMYFCASSDRKNTEAFFGQGTRLTVV.

This clonotype was counted only a few times. This CDR3 reads CSAPTSGEGETQYF. Here the CDR3 DNA reads TGCAGTGCTCCAACTAGCGGGGAGGGAGAGACCCAGTACTTC. The chain combines TRBV20-1 with TRBJ2-5; 10 bases match TRBD2. CDR3 length: 14 amino acids. CDR1 and CDR2 from the germline V gene are DFQATT and SNEGSKA (reference sequence). Trimming removed 5 bases from V and 4 bases from J; junction bases left unmatched: 7.

This clonotype came up a few times. The chain uses TRBV3-1 and TRBJ2-3, with 10 nucleotides matching TRBD2. CDR1 is LGHDT, CDR2 YNNKEL, per germline (reference sequence). The CDR3 has 15 amino acids. With V trimmed by 4 bases and J by 3 bases, 4 bases remained unmatched. The CDR3 DNA follows: TGTGCCAGCAGCCGACGTAGCGGGGGGACAGATACGCAGTATTTT. Its translation is CASSRRSGGTDTQYF.

The V gene is TRBV20-1, the J gene TRBJ2-3; no firm D call. Per germline, CDR1 DFQATT and CDR2 SNEGSKA (reference sequence). This CDR3 comprises 14 residues. The V end lost 0 bases, the J end lost 0 bases, and 7 bases lay between the germline ends. The CDR3 bases are TGCAGTGCTAGAGATCCCAACAGCACAGATACGCAGTATTTT. This translates into CSARDPNSTDTQYF.

The chain uses TRBV7-9 and TRBJ1-4, with D possibly TRBD1 on 5 matching bases. Looked up from germline, CDR1 is SEHNR and CDR2 is FQNEAQ (reference sequence). The CDR3 spans 20 residues. Trimming left V 1 base short and J 0 bases short, with 21 bases between. The DNA of the CDR3 is TGTGCCAGCAGCTTAGGGGATGGTATTGGGGCGGATTCAACTAATGAAAAACTGTTTTTT. Translation: CASSLGDGIGADSTNEKLFF.

The chain couples TRBV7-9 to TRBJ1-2; no firm D call. The CDR3 is 10 residues long. CDR1 and CDR2 (germline): SEHNR, FQNEAQ (reference sequence). With 6 bases removed from V and 6 bases from J, the gap between germline ends came to 5 bases. The CDR3 DNA sequence: TGTGCCAGCAGTCGTGATGGCTACACCTTC. Translating gives CASSRDGYTF.

V usage is TRBV9 and J usage is TRBJ1-3; maybe TRBD1 (5 bases). V dropped 4 bases and J dropped 2 bases, with 16 bases sitting between them. This CDR3 has 16 residues. Germline lookup yields CDR1 SGDLS and CDR2 YYNGEE. The CDR3 loop reads CASSLTDRIAGNTIYF. The DNA of the CDR3 is TGTGCCAGCAGCCTCACCGACAGAATTGCTGGAAACACCATATATTTT. Based on the CDR3 plus reference TRBV9 and TRBJ1-3, the full variable domain is DSGVTQTPKHLITATGQRVTLRCSPRSGDLSVYWYQQSLDQGLQFLIQYYNGEERAKGNILERFSAQQFPDLHSELNLSSLELGDSALYFCASSLTDRIAGNTIYFGEGSWLTVV.

This chain links TRBV9 with TRBJ2-5; 9 bases agree with TRBD1. This CDR3 comprises 17 residues. Germline CDR1 and CDR2: SGDLS and YYNGEE. Trimming cost V 4 bases and J 2 bases; bases outside gene matches: 12. The CDR3 DNA follows: TGTGCCAGCAGCACGAACAGGGGGCCCATACTTCAAGAGACCCAGTACTTC. Translated, it gives CASSTNRGPILQETQYF.

As to this clonotype: The junction departs from germline at one end; a sequencing error may be responsible. The rearrangement uses TRBV6-5 and TRBJ2-1, with D tentatively TRBD1 (5 bases). The germline CDR1 and CDR2 sequences are MNHEY and SVGAGI. This CDR3 has 14 amino acids. The CDR3 here is CAGSYAIGANEQFF. For the CDR3, the DNA is TGTGCCGGCAGTTACGCGATAGGGGCTAATGAGCAGTTCTTC.

This clonotype was observed a few times. V gene TRBV25-1 combines with J gene TRBJ1-1, with no clear D. The CDR3 sequence is 11 residues long. CDR1 is MGHDK, CDR2 SYGVNS, per germline. CDR3 protein: CATGRNTEAFF. In DNA, the CDR3 is TGTGCTACCGGCAGGAACACTGAAGCTTTCTTT. Full variable domain (remainder filled in from reference TRBV25-1 and TRBJ1-1): EADIYQTPRYLVIGTGKKITLECSQTMGHDKMYWYQQDPGMELHLIHYSYGVNSTEKGDLSSESTVSRIRTEHFPLTLESARPSHTSQYLCATGRNTEAFFGQGTRLTVV.